The count of the clone carrying this T cell receptor beta chain is one. This record belongs to a study of CD8 T cells in Susac syndrome. Reverse transcription of 0.5 to 1 ug RNA was performed with random hexamers. Each CDR3 protein gets one entry after TCRdb re-called the immunoSEQ multiplex PCR reads with MiXCR. The sample has some 300,000 distinct CDR3 sequences; approximately 85% are singletons. High-throughput TCR beta sequencing covered peripheral CD8+ and CD4+ T cells. The multiple sclerosis control group consisted of treatment-naive patients whose relapsing-remitting disease, which was either stable or active, fulfilled revised McDonald criteria. In contrast to the negatively isolated CD8+ and CD4+ T cells, TEMRA cells were FACS-enriched. V was pared by 8 bases and J by 5 bases, with 11 bases of the junction left unmatched. Germline values: CDR1 LGHNA, CDR2 YNFKEQ. The CDR3 is 16 amino acids.

This sequence was found in a human donor with multiple sclerosis. The gene calls are TRBV4-2 and TRBJ2-3; 12 bases are a match to TRBD2. Sequencing input: CD8+ T cells from PBMCs. The CDR3 DNA reads TGTGCCAGCGAGGGGCTAGCGGGAGGGCCCAGAGATACGCAGTATTTT. It yields the protein CASEGLAGGPRDTQYF.